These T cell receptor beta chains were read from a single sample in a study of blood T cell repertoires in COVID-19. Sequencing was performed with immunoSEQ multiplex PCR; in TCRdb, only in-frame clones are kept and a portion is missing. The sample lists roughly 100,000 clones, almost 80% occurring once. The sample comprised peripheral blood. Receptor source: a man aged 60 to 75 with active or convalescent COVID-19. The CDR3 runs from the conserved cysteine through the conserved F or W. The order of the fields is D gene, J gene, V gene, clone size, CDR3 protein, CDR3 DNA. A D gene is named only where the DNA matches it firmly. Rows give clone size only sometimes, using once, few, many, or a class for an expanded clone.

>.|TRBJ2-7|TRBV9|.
CASSVAGPPYEQYF
TGTGCCAGCAGCGTAGCTGGCCCCCCCTACGAGCAGTACTTC
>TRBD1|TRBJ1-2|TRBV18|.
CASSRDRDGYGYTF
TGTGCCAGCTCACGGGACAGGGATGGCTATGGCTACACCTTC
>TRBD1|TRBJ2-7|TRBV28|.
CASSLILTGEMESEQYF
TGTGCCAGCAGTCTAATACTGACAGGGGAAATGGAAAGCGAGCAGTACTTC
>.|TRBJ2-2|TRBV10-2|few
CASSRRDTGELFF
TGCGCCAGCAGTCGGAGGGACACCGGGGAGCTGTTTTTT
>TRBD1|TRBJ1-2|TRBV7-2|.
CASSLSRDRNYGYTF
TGTGCCAGCAGCTTATCCCGGGACAGAAACTATGGCTACACCTTC
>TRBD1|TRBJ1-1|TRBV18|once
CASSRTGPSGGTEAFF
TGTGCCAGCTCTCGGACAGGGCCCTCCGGGGGCACTGAAGCTTTCTTT
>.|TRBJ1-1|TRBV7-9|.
CASSLGVATEAFF
TGTGCCAGCAGCTTAGGGGTAGCCACTGAAGCTTTCTTT
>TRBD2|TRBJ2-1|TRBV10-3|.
CAIMHRGGNVTGEQFF
TGTGCCATCATGCACCGGGGGGGCAATGTAACGGGAGAGCAGTTCTTC
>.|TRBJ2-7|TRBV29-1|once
CSVEDPGRVGEQYF
TGCAGCGTTGAAGATCCCGGCAGGGTAGGCGAGCAGTACTTC
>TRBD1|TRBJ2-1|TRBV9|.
CASSTQRTGETEQFF
TGTGCCAGCAGCACCCAGCGGACAGGGGAAACTGAGCAGTTCTTC
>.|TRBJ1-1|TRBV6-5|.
CASSVNRNTEAFF
TGTGCCAGCAGCGTTAACAGGAACACTGAAGCTTTCTTT
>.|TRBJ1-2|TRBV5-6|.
CASSFVQAAGGYTF
TGTGCCAGCAGCTTTGTACAGGCAGCTGGGGGCTACACCTTC
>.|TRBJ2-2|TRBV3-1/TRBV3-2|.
CASSKLASGELFF
TGTGCCAGCAGCAAACTAGCCTCCGGGGAGCTGTTTTTT
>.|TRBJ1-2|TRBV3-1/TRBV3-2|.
CASSQGGRGRQNYGYTF
TGTGCCAGCAGCCAAGGCGGCCGGGGGAGACAGAACTATGGCTACACCTTC
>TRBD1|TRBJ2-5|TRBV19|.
CASSIGRDRLQETQYF
TGTGCCAGTAGTATAGGGAGGGACAGGTTACAAGAGACCCAGTACTTC
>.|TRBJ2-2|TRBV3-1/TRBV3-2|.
CASRQTSGQSTAGELFF
TGTGCCAGCAGACAAACCTCGGGACAATCAACAGCCGGGGAGCTGTTTTTT
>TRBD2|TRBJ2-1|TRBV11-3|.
CASSLRSAGDEQFF
TGTGCCAGCAGCTTAAGGTCCGCGGGAGATGAGCAGTTCTTC
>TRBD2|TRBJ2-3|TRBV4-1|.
CASSQDRTSGLTDTQYF
TGCGCCAGCAGCCAAGATCGGACTAGCGGCCTCACAGATACGCAGTATTTT
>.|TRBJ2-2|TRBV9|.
CASSVQGYTGELFF
TGTGCCAGCAGCGTGCAGGGTTACACCGGGGAGCTGTTTTTT
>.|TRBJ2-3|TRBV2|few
CASSWQQGPTDTQYF
TGTGCCAGCAGTTGGCAACAGGGTCCCACAGATACGCAGTATTTT
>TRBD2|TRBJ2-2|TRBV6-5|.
CASSYREEGTGELFF
TGTGCCAGCAGTTATCGGGAGGAGGGCACCGGGGAGCTGTTTTTT
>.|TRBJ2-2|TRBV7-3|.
CASSPQGVGELFF
TGTGCCAGCAGCCCCCAGGGTGTGGGGGAGCTGTTTTTT
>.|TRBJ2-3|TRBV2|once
CASSEEVVSDTQYF
TGTGCCAGCAGTGAGGAGGTTGTCTCAGATACGCAGTATTTT
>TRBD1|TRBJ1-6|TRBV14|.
CASSQDRASPLHF
TGTGCCAGCAGCCAGGACAGGGCTTCACCCCTCCACTTT
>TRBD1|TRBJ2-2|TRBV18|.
CASSSTGFNTGELFF
TGTGCCAGCTCATCGACAGGGTTTAACACCGGGGAGCTGTTTTTT
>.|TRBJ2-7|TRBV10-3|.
CAISDPLNSEQYF
TGTGCCATCAGTGACCCATTAAACTCGGAGCAGTACTTC
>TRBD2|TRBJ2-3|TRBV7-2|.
CASSLGLADTDTQYF
TGTGCCAGCAGCTTAGGGCTAGCGGACACAGATACGCAGTATTTT
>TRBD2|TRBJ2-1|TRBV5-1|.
CASSPNIPGLAESYNEQFF
TGCGCCAGCAGCCCGAATATCCCGGGACTAGCGGAATCGTACAATGAGCAGTTCTTC
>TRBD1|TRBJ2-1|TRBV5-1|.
CASGPGQGVHEQFF
TGCGCCAGCGGACCGGGACAGGGGGTCCATGAGCAGTTCTTC
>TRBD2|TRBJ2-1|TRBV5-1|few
CASSPSGGSNEQFF
TGCGCCAGCAGTCCCTCAGGCGGGAGCAATGAGCAGTTCTTC
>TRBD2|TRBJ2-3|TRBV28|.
CASSLMGGRGTDTQYF
TGTGCCAGCAGTTTAATGGGAGGGCGTGGCACAGATACGCAGTATTTT
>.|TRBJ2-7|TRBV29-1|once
CSVEDRSSYEQYF
TGCAGCGTTGAAGATCGGAGCTCCTACGAGCAGTACTTC
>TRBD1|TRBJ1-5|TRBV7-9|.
CASSLVTGGYHQPQHF
TGTGCCAGCAGCTTAGTTACAGGGGGCTATCATCAGCCCCAGCATTTT
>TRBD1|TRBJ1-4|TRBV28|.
CASSTELINRGTNEKLFF
TGTGCCAGCAGTACTGAACTTATAAACAGGGGAACTAATGAAAAACTGTTTTTT
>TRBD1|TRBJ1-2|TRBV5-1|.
CASSLTGGGGYTF
TGCGCCAGCAGCTTAACAGGGGGCGGTGGCTACACCTTC
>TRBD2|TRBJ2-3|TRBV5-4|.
CASSDPGGGTDTQYF
TGTGCCAGCAGTGACCCGGGAGGGGGGACAGATACGCAGTATTTT
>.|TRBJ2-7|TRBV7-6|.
CASSLGAEQYF
TGTGCCAGCAGCTTAGGGGCCGAGCAGTACTTC
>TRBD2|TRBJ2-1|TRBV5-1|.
CASSLGLAGYGTYNEQFF
TGCGCCAGCAGCTTGGGACTAGCGGGATATGGCACCTACAATGAGCAGTTCTTC
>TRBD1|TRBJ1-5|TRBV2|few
CASRVRTGGRNQPQHF
TGTGCCAGCAGAGTCCGGACAGGGGGCCGCAATCAGCCCCAGCATTTT
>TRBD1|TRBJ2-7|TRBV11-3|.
CASSQRGTGPYEQYF
TGTGCCAGCAGCCAGCGCGGGACAGGCCCCTACGAGCAGTACTTC
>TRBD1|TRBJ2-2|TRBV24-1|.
CATSDLYGTGNTGELFF
TGTGCCACCAGTGATTTGTACGGGACAGGGAACACCGGGGAGCTGTTTTTT
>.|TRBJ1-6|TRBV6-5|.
CASSYLVGGSPLHF
TGTGCCAGCAGTTACTTGGTGGGGGGTTCACCCCTCCACTTT
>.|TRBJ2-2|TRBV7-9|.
CATGTLGAGELFF
TGTGCCACCGGGACTCTTGGGGCCGGGGAGCTGTTTTTT
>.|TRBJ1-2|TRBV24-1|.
CATSDFSRNYGYTF
TGTGCCACCAGTGATTTTTCCAGGAACTATGGCTACACCTTC
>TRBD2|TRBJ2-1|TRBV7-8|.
CASSLGLGLGEARSYNEQFF
TGTGCCAGCAGCTTGGGGTTAGGACTAGGTGAGGCGAGGTCCTACAATGAGCAGTTCTTC
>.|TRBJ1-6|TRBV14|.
CASSPTQGGSPLHF
TGTGCCAGCAGCCCTACACAAGGGGGTTCACCCCTCCACTTT
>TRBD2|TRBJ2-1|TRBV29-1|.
CSVIGTSGRAGHEQFF
TGCAGCGTCATTGGGACTAGCGGGAGGGCGGGACATGAGCAGTTCTTC
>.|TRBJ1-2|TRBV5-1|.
CASSFEGNYGYTF
TGCGCCAGCAGCTTCGAGGGTAACTATGGCTACACCTTC
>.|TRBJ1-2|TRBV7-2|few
CASSPDRYQNYGYTF
TGTGCCAGCAGCCCAGACAGATACCAAAACTATGGCTACACCTTC